This entry lists 17 T cell receptor beta chains sequenced from one sample in a study of control samples from healthy donors and cancer patients. Sequenced by immunoSEQ multiplex PCR; TCRdb stores in-frame clones only, minus some. The sample consists of about 110,000 clones, over 75% of them appearing once. The material sequenced was blood. The receptors shown here come from a human donor in good health. The donor label of this sample is uncertain.

This rearrangement joins TRBV19 to TRBJ1-5; 7 positions match TRBD1. Germline CDR1 LNHDA, CDR2 SQIVND (reference sequence). V lost 4 bases to trimming and J lost 4 bases; unmatched junction nucleotides: 10. CDR3 length: 16 amino acids. DNA of the CDR3: TGTGCCAGTAGTACTCGGACAGGCTTCATGAATCAGCCCCAGCATTTT. It encodes CASSTRTGFMNQPQHF.

This clone was found once. This chain connects TRBV28 to TRBJ1-4; 8 positions match TRBD1. Germline V CDR1 and CDR2: MDHEN, SYDVKM. CDR3 length equals 14 residues. The J segment lost 8 bases and the V segment lost 6 bases, leaving 8 bases of the junction unmatched. Here the CDR3 DNA reads TGTGCCAGCAGGATGGACAGGGTGGTCGAAAAACTGTTTTTT. Its protein is CASRMDRVVEKLFF. The whole variable domain, remainder taken from reference TRBV28 and TRBJ1-4, is DVKVTQSSRYLVKRTGEKVFLECVQDMDHENMFWYRQDPGLGLRLIYFSYDVKMKEKGDIPEGYSVSREKKERFSLILESASTNQTSMYLCASRMDRVVEKLFFGSGTQLSVL.

This clone was recorded only once. The rearrangement links TRBV9 to TRBJ2-5, with D maybe TRBD2 (6 bases). Deletions cut 3 bases from V and 3 bases from J, with 12 bases between. The CDR3 length is 14 residues. From germline, CDR1 is SGDLS and CDR2 YYNGEE. The CDR3 region is CASSAGVAEETQYF. The CDR3 region has the DNA TGTGCCAGCAGCGCGGGGGTAGCGGAAGAGACCCAGTACTTC.

The V gene is TRBV27, the J gene TRBJ2-2; 7 bases map to TRBD1. The germline gives CDR1 MNHEY, CDR2 SMNVEV (reference sequence). The CDR3 runs 14 residues. The junction had 8 bases not matched to a gene; V was cut back by 6 bases and J by 7 bases. The CDR3 spells CASSIEGAVGELFF. In nucleotides, the CDR3 is TGTGCCAGCAGCATTGAGGGGGCGGTCGGGGAGCTGTTTTTT.

This chain connects TRBV7-2 to TRBJ1-5; the match to TRBD1 covers 10 bases. J lost 3 bases, V lost 2 bases, and 4 bases had no gene match. This CDR3 spans 16 amino acids. CDR1 is SGHTA, CDR2 FQGNSA, per germline. The CDR3 spells CASSLRGQGHNQPQHF. The CDR3 coding sequence is TGTGCCAGCAGCTTAAGGGGACAGGGGCACAATCAGCCCCAGCATTTT.

The chain carries TRBV6-1 and TRBJ1-1; 9 positions agree with TRBD1. The length of the CDR3 is 15 residues. Per the germline V gene, CDR1 is MNHNS and CDR2 is SASEGT. The V segment lost 2 bases and the J segment 6 bases; nucleotides outside the gene matches: 7. The CDR3 DNA follows: TGTGCCAGCAGTGAAATCGACAGGGGGACGTCTGAAGCTTTCTTT. Translation gives CASSEIDRGTSEAFF.

The V call is TRBV14, the J call TRBJ1-4; D remains unclear. Trimming shortened V by 1 base and J by 11 bases, and 5 bases separated the two germline ends. Germline assignment: CDR1 SGHDN and CDR2 FVKESK. CDR3 length equals 11 residues. CDR3 residues: CASSQGSKLFF. The CDR3 DNA follows: TGTGCCAGCAGCCAAGGTAGCAAACTGTTTTTT.

The chain carries TRBV28 and TRBJ1-2, with TRBD1 matching 7 bases. Losses at the gene ends were 5 bases for V and 3 bases for J; bases not matched to a gene: 9. CDR1 and CDR2 (germline): MDHEN, SYDVKM. This CDR3 has 15 amino acids. The CDR3 sequence: CASSAMTGWHYGYTF. The CDR3 nucleotides read TGTGCCAGCAGTGCTATGACAGGGTGGCACTATGGCTACACCTTC.

The chain has TRBV12-3 or TRBV12-4 and TRBJ2-1, with D maybe TRBD2 (6 bases). There are 12 residues in the CDR3. V dropped 3 bases and J dropped 7 bases, with 7 bases sitting between them. The CDR3 is CASSFRGNEQFF. The CDR3 region has the DNA TGTGCCAGCAGTTTTCGGGGGAATGAGCAGTTCTTC.

CDR3 nucleotides: TGTGCCAGCAGTGCCCGGGACGGCACAGATACGCAGTATTTT. It translates to CASSARDGTDTQYF. The rearrangement links TRBV6-4 to TRBJ2-3; D tentatively fits TRBD1 or TRBD2 (5 bases each). Germline assignment: CDR1 MRHNA and CDR2 SNTAGT. This CDR3 region has 14 residues. The V end was cut by 4 bases, the J end by 1 base, with 9 bases between.

This chain links TRBV19 with TRBJ1-2; 7 bases are shared with TRBD1. CDR1 and CDR2 from the germline V gene are LNHDA and SQIVND (reference sequence). CDR3 length: 13 residues. V lost 5 bases and J lost 6; bases outside the gene matches: 6. The CDR3 reads CASSDAQGDGYTF. CDR3 DNA sequence: TGTGCCAGTAGTGACGCGCAGGGGGATGGCTACACCTTC.

The rearrangement links TRBV21-1 to TRBJ2-6; the table's D call, TRBD1, has no DNA check behind it. TRBV21-1 is a known pseudogene. The length of the CDR3 is 17 residues. CDR3 protein: CARNGQGKMSGANVLTF. The CDR3, as DNA: TGTGCCAGAAACGGACAGGGAAAAATGTCTGGGGCCAACGTCCTGACTTTC.

The rearrangement links TRBV18 to TRBJ2-2; D is possibly TRBD1 (6 bases). With 1 base removed from V and 6 bases from J, the gap between germline ends came to 12 bases. The germline V gene has CDR1 KGHSH and CDR2 LQKENI. CDR3 length equals 15 residues. Here the CDR3 DNA reads TGTGCCAGCTCACCACGGGACACCCCGTCCGGGGAGCTGTTTTTT. Protein product: CASSPRDTPSGELFF.

This chain joins TRBV19 and TRBJ2-3; weak D call: TRBD1 (6 bases). Germline V gene data show CDR1 as LNHDA and CDR2 as SQIVND (reference sequence). Trimming took 7 bases from V and 1 from J, leaving 15 bases between them. The CDR3 is 15 residues long. The CDR3 sequence is CASKDSTAGTDTQYF. CDR3 coding DNA: TGTGCCAGTAAGGACAGTACGGCGGGCACAGATACGCAGTATTTT.

This sequence joins TRBV5-6 and TRBJ1-4; perhaps TRBD1 as D (6 bases). Germline assignment: CDR1 SGHDT and CDR2 YYEEEE. The CDR3 length is 16 residues. Trimming pared 4 bases from V and 7 bases from J, leaving 20 bases between. Here the CDR3 reads CASSAHRVGQPEKLFF. DNA of the CDR3: TGTGCCAGCAGCGCCCACAGGGTTGGTCAGCCTGAAAAACTGTTTTTT.

The gene calls are TRBV25-1 and TRBJ2-5; 8 nucleotides align to TRBD1. The CDR3 covers 13 residues. The germline V gene has CDR1 MGHDK and CDR2 SYGVNS. Trimming took 4 bases from V and 9 from J; bases not matched to a gene: 7. This CDR3 reads CASSAGQGASQYF. The CDR3 nucleotides read TGTGCCAGCAGTGCCGGACAGGGAGCGTCCCAGTACTTC.

This chain uses TRBV4-1 with TRBJ1-5; maybe TRBD1 (6 bases). The V end lost 0 bases, the J end lost 5 bases, and 20 bases lay between the germline ends. This CDR3 has 18 residues. CDR1 MGHRA and CDR2 YSYEKL come from the germline V gene. The CDR3 protein is CASSQDGARGAQYQPQHF. CDR3 in DNA: TGCGCCAGCAGCCAAGATGGGGCGCGGGGGGCGCAGTATCAGCCCCAGCATTTT.